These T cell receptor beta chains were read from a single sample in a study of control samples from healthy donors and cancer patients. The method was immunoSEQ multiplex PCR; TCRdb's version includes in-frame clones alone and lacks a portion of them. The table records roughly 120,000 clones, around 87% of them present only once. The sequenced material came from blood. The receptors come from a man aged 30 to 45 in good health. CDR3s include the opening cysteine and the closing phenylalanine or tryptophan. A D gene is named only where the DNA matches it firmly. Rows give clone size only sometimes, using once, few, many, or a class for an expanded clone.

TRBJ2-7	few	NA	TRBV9	CASSFTPSNEQYF	TGTGCCAGCAGCTTTACCCCCAGCAACGAGCAGTACTTC
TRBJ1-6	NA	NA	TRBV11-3	CASSLMASGGRESPLHF	TGTGCCAGCAGCTTAATGGCGTCGGGGGGCCGGGAGTCACCCCTCCACTTT
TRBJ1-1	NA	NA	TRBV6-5	CASRRAVGLNTEAFF	TGTGCCAGCCGGCGGGCGGTAGGGTTGAACACTGAAGCTTTCTTT
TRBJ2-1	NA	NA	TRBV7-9	CATSANYNEQFF	TGTGCCACTTCGGCAAACTACAATGAGCAGTTCTTC
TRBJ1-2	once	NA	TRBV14	CASSQDRRASAHYGYTF	TGTGCCAGCAGCCAAGATCGGAGGGCTTCGGCTCACTATGGCTACACCTTC
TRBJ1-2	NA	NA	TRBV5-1	CASSLGGPPYGYTF	TGCGCCAGCAGCTTGGGGGGTCCTCCCTATGGCTACACCTTC
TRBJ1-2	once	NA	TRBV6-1	CASSEVSTGWGGYTF	TGTGCCAGCAGTGAAGTTTCTACGGGATGGGGCGGCTACACCTTC
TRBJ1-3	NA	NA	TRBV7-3	CASSPDSSGGNTIYF	TGTGCCAGCAGCCCGGACTCCTCGGGCGGAAACACCATATATTTT
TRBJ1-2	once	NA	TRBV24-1	CATSDSRLRGYGYTF	TGTGCCACCAGTGATTCGAGGCTAAGGGGTTATGGCTACACCTTC
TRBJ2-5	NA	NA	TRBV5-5	CASSLAGNVGKTQYF	TGTGCCAGCAGCTTGGCCGGGAATGTAGGAAAGACCCAGTACTTC
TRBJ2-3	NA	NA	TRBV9	CASSVASGLRDTQYF	TGTGCCAGCAGCGTAGCCTCGGGCCTAAGAGATACGCAGTATTTT
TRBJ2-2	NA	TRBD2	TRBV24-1	CATSDFSGELAGELFF	TGTGCCACCAGTGATTTTAGCGGGGAACTGGCCGGGGAGCTGTTTTTT
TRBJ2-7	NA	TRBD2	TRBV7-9	CASSGQPRGGYEQYF	TGTGCCAGCTCCGGACAGCCTCGGGGGGGTTACGAGCAGTACTTC
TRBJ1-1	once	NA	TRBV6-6	CASSYNAGAEAFF	TGTGCCAGCAGTTACAACGCAGGGGCTGAAGCTTTCTTT
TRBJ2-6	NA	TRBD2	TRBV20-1	CSASGRAGANVLTF	TGCAGTGCTAGTGGGAGGGCCGGGGCCAACGTCCTGACTTTC
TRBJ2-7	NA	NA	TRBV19	CASSPDSLAYEQYF	TGTGCCAGTAGTCCAGACAGCCTTGCCTACGAGCAGTACTTC
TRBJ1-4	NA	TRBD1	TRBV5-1	CASSTGTDEKLFF	TGCGCCAGCAGCACCGGGACAGACGAAAAACTGTTTTTT
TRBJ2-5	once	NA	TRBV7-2	CASSSRRLETQYF	TGTGCCAGCAGCAGCAGGAGATTAGAGACCCAGTACTTC
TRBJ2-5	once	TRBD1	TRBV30	CAWSVGTGVETQYF	TGTGCCTGGAGTGTAGGTACAGGGGTGGAGACCCAGTACTTC
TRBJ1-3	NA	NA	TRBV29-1	CSVDVRNTIYF	TGCAGCGTGGACGTTAGAAACACCATATATTTT
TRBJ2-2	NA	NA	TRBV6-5	CASSLVGHNTGELFF	TGTGCCAGCAGCTTGGTGGGACACAACACCGGGGAGCTGTTTTTT
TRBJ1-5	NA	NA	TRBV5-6	CASSAYREPQHF	TGTGCCAGCAGCGCATACAGGGAGCCCCAGCATTTT
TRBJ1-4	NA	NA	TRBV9	CASSVGTVTNEKLFF	TGTGCCAGCAGCGTAGGCACAGTCACTAATGAAAAACTGTTTTTT
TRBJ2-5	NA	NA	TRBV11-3	CASSPGSEETQYF	TGTGCCAGCAGCCCGGGGAGTGAAGAGACCCAGTACTTC
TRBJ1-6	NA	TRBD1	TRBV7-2	CASSPSGTVSPLHF	TGTGCCAGCAGCCCCTCCGGGACAGTTTCACCCCTCCACTTT
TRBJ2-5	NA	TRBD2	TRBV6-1	CASSELAGGETQYF	TGTGCCAGCAGTGAACTAGCGGGGGGAGAGACCCAGTACTTC
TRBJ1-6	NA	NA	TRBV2	CASSGGGSYNSPLHF	TGTGCCAGCAGTGGTGGGGGCTCCTATAATTCACCCCTCCACTTT
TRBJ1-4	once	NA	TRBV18	CASSPRPREKLFF	TGTGCCAGCTCACCACGGCCCCGGGAAAAACTGTTTTTT
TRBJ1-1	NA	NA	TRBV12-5	CASGPRPRPETDTMNTEAFF	TGTGCTAGTGGTCCACGACCCCGACCCGAAACGGATACAATGAACACTGAAGCTTTCTTT
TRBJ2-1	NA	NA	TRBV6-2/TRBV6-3	CASTPGYNEQFF	TGTGCCAGCACCCCGGGCTACAATGAGCAGTTCTTC
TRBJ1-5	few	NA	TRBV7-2	CASAPGGSSNQPQHF	TGTGCCAGTGCCCCGGGGGGGTCTAGCAATCAGCCCCAGCATTTT